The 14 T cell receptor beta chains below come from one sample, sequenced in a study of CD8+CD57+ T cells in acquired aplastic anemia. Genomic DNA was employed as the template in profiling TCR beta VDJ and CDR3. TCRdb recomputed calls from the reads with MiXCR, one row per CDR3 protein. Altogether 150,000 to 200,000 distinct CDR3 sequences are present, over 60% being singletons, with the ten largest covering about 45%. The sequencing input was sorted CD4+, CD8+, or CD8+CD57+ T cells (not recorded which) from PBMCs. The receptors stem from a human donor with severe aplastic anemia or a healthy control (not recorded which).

CDR3 sequence reads: CASSVGASYEQYF. CDR3 nucleotide sequence: TGTGCCAGCAGCGTCGGAGCTTCCTACGAGCAGTACTTC. The chain is built from TRBV7-9 and TRBJ2-7; no firm D call. The V end lost 5 bases, the J end lost 1 base, and 9 bases lay between the germline ends. The CDR3 contains 13 residues. CDR1 is SEHNR and CDR2 is FQNEAQ in the germline V gene (reference sequence).

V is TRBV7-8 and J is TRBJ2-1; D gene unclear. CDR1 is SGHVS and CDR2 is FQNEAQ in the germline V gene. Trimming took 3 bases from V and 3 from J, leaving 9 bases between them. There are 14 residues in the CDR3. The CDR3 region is CASSLKGGYNEQFF. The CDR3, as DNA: TGTGCCAGCAGCTTGAAAGGCGGCTACAATGAGCAGTTCTTC. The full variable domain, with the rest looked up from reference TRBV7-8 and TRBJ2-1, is GAGVSQSPRYKVAKRGQDVALRCDPISGHVSLFWYQQALGQGPEFLTYFQNEAQLDKSGLPSDRFFAERPEGSVSTLKIQRTQQEDSAVYLCASSLKGGYNEQFFGPGTRLTVL.

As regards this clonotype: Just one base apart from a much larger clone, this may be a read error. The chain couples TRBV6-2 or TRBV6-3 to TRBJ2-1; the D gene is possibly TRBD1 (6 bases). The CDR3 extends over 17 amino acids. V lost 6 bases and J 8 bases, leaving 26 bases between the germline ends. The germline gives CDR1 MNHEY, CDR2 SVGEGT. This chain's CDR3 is CASSQGQRFAPWHEQFF. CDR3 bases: TGTGCCAGCAGCCAAGGACAGCGCTTTGCTCCATGGCATGAGCAGTTCTTC.

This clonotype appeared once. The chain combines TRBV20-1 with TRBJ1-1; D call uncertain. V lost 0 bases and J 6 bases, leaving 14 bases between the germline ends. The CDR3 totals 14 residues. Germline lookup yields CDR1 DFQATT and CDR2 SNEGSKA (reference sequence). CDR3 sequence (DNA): TGCAGTGCTAGAGACCCCTCTTCTGGCGCTGAAGCTTTCTTT. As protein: CSARDPSSGAEAFF.

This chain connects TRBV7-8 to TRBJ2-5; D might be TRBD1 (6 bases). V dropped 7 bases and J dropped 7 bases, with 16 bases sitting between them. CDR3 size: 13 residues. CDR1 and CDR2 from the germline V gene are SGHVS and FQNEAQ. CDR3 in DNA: TGTGCCAGCACCCGAGAACAGGGTCGGACCCAGTACTTC. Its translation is CASTREQGRTQYF. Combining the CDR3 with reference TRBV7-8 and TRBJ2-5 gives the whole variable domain GAGVSQSPRYKVAKRGQDVALRCDPISGHVSLFWYQQALGQGPEFLTYFQNEAQLDKSGLPSDRFFAERPEGSVSTLKIQRTQQEDSAVYLCASTREQGRTQYFGPGTRLLVL.

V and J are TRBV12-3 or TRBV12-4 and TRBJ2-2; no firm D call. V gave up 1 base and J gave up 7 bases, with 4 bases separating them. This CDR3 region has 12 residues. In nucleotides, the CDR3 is TGTGCCAGCAGTTTAGAAATCGGGGAGCTGTTTTTT. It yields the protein CASSLEIGELFF.

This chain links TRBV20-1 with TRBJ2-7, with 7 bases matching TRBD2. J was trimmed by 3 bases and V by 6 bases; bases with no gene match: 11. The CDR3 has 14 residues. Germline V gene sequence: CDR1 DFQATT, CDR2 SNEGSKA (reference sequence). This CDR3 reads CSASKGTINYEQYF. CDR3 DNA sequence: TGCAGTGCCTCCAAGGGGACTATAAACTACGAGCAGTACTTC.

The CDR3 DNA follows: TGTGCCAGCAGCCCTAGGACAGGGCTTAATTCACCCCTCCACTTT. It specifies CASSPRTGLNSPLHF. The rearrangement uses TRBV14 and TRBJ1-6; TRBD1 matches at 8 bases. Germline CDR1 is SGHDN and CDR2 is FVKESK. CDR3 size: 15 residues. The V segment lost 4 bases and the J segment 6 bases; nucleotides outside the gene matches: 5.

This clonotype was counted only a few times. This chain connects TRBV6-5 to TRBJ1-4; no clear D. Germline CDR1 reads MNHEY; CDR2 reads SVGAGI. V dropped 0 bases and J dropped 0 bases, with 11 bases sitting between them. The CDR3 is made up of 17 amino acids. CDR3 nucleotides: TGTGCCAGCAGTTACTCGTTACCCGTTGCAACTAATGAAAAACTGTTTTTT. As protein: CASSYSLPVATNEKLFF.

The DNA for the CDR3 is TGTGCCAGCTCTGCAGGGGAGACCTACGAGCAGTACTTC. Encoded protein: CASSAGETYEQYF. The chain links TRBV7-9 to TRBJ2-7, with D perhaps matching TRBD1 (6 bases). The CDR3 consists of 13 residues. The germline V gene encodes CDR1 SEHNR and CDR2 FQNEAQ (reference sequence). V lost 8 bases to trimming and J lost 2 bases, with 13 bases between them.

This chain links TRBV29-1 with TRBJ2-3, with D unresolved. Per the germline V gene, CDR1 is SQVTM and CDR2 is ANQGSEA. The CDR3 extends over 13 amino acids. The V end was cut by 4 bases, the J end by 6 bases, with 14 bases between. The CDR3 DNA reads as TGCAGCGTTGGGGCAGGTCATTTGGATACGCAGTATTTT. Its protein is CSVGAGHLDTQYF.

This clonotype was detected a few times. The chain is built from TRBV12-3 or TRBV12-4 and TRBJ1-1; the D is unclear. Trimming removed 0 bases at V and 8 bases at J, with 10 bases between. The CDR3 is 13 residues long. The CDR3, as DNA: TGTGCCAGCAGTTTAGCGGGCATGGGCGAAGCTTTCTTT. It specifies CASSLAGMGEAFF.

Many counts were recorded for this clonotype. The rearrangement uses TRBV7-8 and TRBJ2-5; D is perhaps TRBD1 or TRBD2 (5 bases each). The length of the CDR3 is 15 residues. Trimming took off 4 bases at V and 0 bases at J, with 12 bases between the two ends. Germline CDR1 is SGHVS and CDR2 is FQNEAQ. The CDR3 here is CASSSPWGYQETQYF. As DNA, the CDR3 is TGTGCCAGCAGCTCACCCTGGGGGTACCAAGAGACCCAGTACTTC. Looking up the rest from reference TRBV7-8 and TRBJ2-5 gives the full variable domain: GAGVSQSPRYKVAKRGQDVALRCDPISGHVSLFWYQQALGQGPEFLTYFQNEAQLDKSGLPSDRFFAERPEGSVSTLKIQRTQQEDSAVYLCASSSPWGYQETQYFGPGTRLLVL.

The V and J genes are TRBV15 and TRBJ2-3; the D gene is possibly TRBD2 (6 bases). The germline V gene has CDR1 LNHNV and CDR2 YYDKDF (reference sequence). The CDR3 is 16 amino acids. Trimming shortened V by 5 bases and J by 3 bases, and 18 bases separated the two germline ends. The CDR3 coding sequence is TGTGCCACCAGCGGGTATGCGGGGAGAGTGACAGATACGCAGTATTTT. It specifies CATSGYAGRVTDTQYF. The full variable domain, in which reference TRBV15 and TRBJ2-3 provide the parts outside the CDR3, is DAMVIQNPRYQVTQFGKPVTLSCSQTLNHNVMYWYQQKSSQAPKLLFHYYDKDFNNEADTPDNFQSRRPNTSFCFLDIRSPGLGDTAMYLCATSGYAGRVTDTQYFGPGTRLTVL.